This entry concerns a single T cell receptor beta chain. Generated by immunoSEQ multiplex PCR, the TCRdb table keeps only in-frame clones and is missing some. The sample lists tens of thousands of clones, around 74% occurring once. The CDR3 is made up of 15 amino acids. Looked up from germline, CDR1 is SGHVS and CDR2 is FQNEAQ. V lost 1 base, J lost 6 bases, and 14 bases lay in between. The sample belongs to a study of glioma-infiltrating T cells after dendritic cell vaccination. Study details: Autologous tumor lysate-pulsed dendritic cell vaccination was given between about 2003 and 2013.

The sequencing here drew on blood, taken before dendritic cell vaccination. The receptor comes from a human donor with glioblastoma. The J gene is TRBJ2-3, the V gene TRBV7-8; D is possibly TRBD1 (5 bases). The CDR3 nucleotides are TGTGCCAGCAGCTTAGGGGGTCAGGGTAAGGATACGCAGTATTTT. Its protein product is CASSLGGQGKDTQYF.